Here is one T cell receptor beta chain with its context. CDR3 length: 17 residues. This sample is drawn from a study of blood T cell repertoires in COVID-19. In the original processing: Nucleated cell counts were estimated from reference gene primer amplification. The table came from immunoSEQ multiplex PCR; TCRdb's copy has only in-frame clones and leaves some out. The DNA was the basis for D and trimming; V, J and clone size are from that table. The data show about 51,000 clones, approximately 90% seen once. The chain joins TRBV1 to TRBJ2-3; the table's D gene call, TRBD2, was not cross checked with the DNA. TRBV1 is a known pseudogene. The receptor was isolated from a man aged 50 to 59 with acute or convalescent COVID-19. The source material was peripheral blood. This CDR3 is CTSSPGTSGGITDTQYF. The CDR3 DNA reads as TGCACCAGCAGCCCGGGGACTAGCGGGGGGATCACAGATACGCAGTATTTT.